This T cell receptor (beta chain) was sequenced for a study of Ad26.COV2.S vaccination and SARS-CoV-2 variants. In the study overall: As a participant in COV1001, the donor was in the Ad26.COV2.S trial arm. Ad26.COV2.S shots went into the muscle once or twice, 56 days apart.

Study conclusions and caveats: Total T cell responses were possibly underestimated by TCR breadth and depth analyses.

Assay: immunoSEQ multiplex PCR; the TCRdb copy retains only in-frame clones and omits some. This table holds 300,000 to 350,000 clones, roughly 80% found once. As for treatment: 15 to 20 received Ad26.COV2.S at low or high dose, single or two shots; about 5 received placebo; per-sample allocation not given. Specimen acquisition occurred on day 63 following the initial vaccine or placebo injection. The administered vaccine (an Ad26 vector) expressed Wuhan-strain SARS-CoV-2 spike. Concerning this clone itself: Its matching antigen is unknown.

V lost 6 bases, J lost 3 bases, and 7 bases stayed unmatched. Looked up from germline, CDR1 is SGHTA and CDR2 is FQGTGA. The CDR3 covers 14 residues. This TCR was recovered from a person aged 18-60 years who received the Ad26.COV2.S COVID-19 vaccine or a placebo. This chain uses TRBV7-3 with TRBJ1-1, with TRBD1 matching over 7 bases. The sample here was peripheral blood, taken in a trial of Ad26.COV2.S vaccine versus placebo. CDR3 sequence: CASRRGGVDTEAFF. The DNA of the CDR3 is TGTGCCAGCAGAAGAGGGGGCGTAGACACTGAAGCTTTCTTT.